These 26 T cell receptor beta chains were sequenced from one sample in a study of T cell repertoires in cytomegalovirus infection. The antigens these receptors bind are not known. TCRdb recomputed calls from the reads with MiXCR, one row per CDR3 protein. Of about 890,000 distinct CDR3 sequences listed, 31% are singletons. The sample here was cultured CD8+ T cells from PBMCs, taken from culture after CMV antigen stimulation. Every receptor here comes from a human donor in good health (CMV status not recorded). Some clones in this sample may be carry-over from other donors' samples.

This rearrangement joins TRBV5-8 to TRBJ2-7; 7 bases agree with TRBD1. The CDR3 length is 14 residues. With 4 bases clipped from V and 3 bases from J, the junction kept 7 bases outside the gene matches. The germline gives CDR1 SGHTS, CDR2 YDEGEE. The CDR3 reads CASSIRDSHYEQYF. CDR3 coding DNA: TGTGCCAGCAGCATCCGGGACAGCCACTACGAGCAGTACTTC.

The chain's CDR3 is CASSHPNTLAYNEQFF. CDR3 DNA: TGTGCCAGCAGCCACCCCAATACGCTCGCCTACAATGAGCAGTTCTTC. The rearrangement joins TRBV11-2 to TRBJ2-1, with D unresolved. V was shortened by 5 bases and J by 2 bases, with 16 bases between the two germline ends. The CDR3 is 16 residues long. CDR1 is SGHAT and CDR2 is FQNNGV in the germline V gene.

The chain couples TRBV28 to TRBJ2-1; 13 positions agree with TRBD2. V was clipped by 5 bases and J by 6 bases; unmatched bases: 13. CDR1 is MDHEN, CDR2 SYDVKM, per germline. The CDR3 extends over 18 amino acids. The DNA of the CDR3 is TGTGCCAGCAGTCCGGGACTAGCGGGGCAACGGCTAGTCAATGAGCAGTTCTTC. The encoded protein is CASSPGLAGQRLVNEQFF.

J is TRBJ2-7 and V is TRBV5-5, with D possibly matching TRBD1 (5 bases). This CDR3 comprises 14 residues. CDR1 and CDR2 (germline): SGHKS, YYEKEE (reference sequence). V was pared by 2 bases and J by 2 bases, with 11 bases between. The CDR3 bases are TGTGCCAGCAGCTTCAGTGCAGGGACCTACGAGCAGTACTTC. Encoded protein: CASSFSAGTYEQYF. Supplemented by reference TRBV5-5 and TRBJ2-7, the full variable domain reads DAGVTQSPTHLIKTRGQQVTLRCSPISGHKSVSWYQQVLGQGPQFIFQYYEKEERGRGNFPDRFSARQFPNYSSELNVNALLLGDSALYLCASSFSAGTYEQYFGPGTRLTVT.

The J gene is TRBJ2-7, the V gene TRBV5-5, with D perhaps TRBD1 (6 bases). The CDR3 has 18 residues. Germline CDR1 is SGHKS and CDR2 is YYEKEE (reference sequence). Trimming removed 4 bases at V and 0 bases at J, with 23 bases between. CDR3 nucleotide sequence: TGTGCCAGCAGCCCCGGCTCAGGACAGTCCCCGAGCTCCTACGAGCAGTACGTC. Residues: CASSPGSGQSPSSYEQYV.

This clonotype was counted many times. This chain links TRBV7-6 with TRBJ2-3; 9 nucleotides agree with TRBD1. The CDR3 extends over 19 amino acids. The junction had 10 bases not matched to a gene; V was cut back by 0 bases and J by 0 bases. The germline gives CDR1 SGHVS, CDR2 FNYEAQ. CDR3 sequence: CASSLAPTGGMDSTDTQYF. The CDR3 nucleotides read TGTGCCAGCAGCTTAGCGCCGACAGGGGGTATGGATAGCACAGATACGCAGTATTTT. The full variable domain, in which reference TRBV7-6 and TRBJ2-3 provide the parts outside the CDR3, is GAGVSQSPRYKVTKRGQDVALRCDPISGHVSLYWYRQALGQGPEFLTYFNYEAQQDKSGLPNDRFSAERPEGSISTLTIQRTEQRDSAMYRCASSLAPTGGMDSTDTQYFGPGTRLTVL.

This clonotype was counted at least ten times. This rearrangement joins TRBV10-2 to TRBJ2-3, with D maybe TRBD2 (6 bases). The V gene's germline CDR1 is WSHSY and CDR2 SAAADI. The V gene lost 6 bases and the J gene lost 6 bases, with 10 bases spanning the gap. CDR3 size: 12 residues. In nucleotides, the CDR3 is TGCGCCAGCAGCCCGACTAGTGATACGCAGTATTTT. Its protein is CASSPTSDTQYF.

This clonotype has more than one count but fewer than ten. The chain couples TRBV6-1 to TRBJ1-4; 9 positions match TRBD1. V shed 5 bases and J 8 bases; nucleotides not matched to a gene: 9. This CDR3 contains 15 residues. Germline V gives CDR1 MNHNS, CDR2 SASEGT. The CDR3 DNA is TGTGCCAGCAGTTATAGACAGGGGGGGTGGGAAAAACTGTTTTTT. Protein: CASSYRQGGWEKLFF.

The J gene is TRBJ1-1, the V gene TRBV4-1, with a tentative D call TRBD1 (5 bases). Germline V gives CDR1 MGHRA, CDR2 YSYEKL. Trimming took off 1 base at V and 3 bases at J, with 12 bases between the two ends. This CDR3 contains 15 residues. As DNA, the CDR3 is TGCGCCAGCAGCCAAGCGGTTGGGGCATACACTGAAGCTTTCTTT. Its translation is CASSQAVGAYTEAFF.

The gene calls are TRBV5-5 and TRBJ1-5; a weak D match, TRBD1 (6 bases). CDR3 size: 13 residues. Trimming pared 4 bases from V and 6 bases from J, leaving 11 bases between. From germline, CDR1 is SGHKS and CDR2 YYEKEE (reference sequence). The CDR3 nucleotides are TGTGCCAGCAGCAACCCAGGGGTTCAGCCCCAGCATTTT. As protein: CASSNPGVQPQHF.

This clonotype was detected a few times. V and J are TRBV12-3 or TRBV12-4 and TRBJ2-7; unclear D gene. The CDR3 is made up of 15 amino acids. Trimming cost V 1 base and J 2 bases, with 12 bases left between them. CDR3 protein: CASSLGPIGTYEQYV. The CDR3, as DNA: TGTGCCAGCAGTTTAGGTCCTATTGGTACCTACGAGCAGTACGTC.

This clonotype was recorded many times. For the CDR3, the DNA is TGTGCCAGCAGCTTAGCCGGCGGGGCTGAGCAGTTCTTC. Translated: CASSLAGGAEQFF. The V and J genes are TRBV7-2 and TRBJ2-1; maybe TRBD2 (6 bases). Germline V gene data show CDR1 as SGHTA and CDR2 as FQGNSA. Trimming removed 0 bases from V and 9 bases from J, with 9 bases in between. The length of the CDR3 is 13 residues.

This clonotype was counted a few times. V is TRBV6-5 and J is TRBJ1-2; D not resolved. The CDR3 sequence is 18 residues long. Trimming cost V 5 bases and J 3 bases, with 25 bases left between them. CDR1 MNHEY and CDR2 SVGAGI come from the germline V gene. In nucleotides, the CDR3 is TGTGCCAGCAGTCCTGACGCATGGAACTCGTACAGCGACTATGGCTACACCTTC. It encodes CASSPDAWNSYSDYGYTF.

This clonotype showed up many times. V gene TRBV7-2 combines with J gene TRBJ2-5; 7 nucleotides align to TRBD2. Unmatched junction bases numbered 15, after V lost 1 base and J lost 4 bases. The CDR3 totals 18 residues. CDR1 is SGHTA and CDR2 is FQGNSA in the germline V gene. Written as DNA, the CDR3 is TGTGCCAGCAGCTTAGTCGATGGTTCTCGGGGGGTGCGAGAGACCCAGTACTTC. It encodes CASSLVDGSRGVRETQYF.

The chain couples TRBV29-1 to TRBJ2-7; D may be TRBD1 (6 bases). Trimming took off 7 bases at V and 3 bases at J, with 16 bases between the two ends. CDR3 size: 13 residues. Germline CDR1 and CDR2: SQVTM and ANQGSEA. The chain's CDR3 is CSAMRKDSYEQYF. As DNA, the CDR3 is TGCAGCGCCATGAGGAAGGACAGCTACGAGCAGTACTTC.

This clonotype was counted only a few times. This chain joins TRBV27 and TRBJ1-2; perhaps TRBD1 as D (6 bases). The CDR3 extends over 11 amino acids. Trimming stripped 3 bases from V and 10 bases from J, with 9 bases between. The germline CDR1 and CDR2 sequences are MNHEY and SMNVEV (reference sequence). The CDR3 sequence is CASSFQGFYTF. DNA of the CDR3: TGTGCCAGCAGTTTTCAGGGGTTCTACACCTTC.

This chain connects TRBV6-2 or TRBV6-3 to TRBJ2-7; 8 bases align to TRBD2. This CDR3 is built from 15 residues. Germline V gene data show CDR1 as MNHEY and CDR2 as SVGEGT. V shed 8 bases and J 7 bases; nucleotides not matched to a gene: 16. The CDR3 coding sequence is TGTGCCAGCGCAAAACCGGGACTAGAGGGGAGGGAGCAGTACGTC. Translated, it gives CASAKPGLEGREQYV.

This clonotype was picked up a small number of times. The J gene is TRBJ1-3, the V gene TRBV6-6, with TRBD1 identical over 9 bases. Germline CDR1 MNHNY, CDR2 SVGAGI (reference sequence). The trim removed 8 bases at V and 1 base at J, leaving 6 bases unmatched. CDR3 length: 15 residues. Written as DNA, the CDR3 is TGTGCCAGCGCGGACAGGGGTCGATCTGGAAACACCATATATTTT. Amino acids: CASADRGRSGNTIYF.

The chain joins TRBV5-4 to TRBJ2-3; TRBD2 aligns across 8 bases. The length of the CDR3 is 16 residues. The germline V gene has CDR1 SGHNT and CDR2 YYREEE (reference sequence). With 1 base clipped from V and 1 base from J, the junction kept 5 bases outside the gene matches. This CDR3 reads CASSLRGLGRTDTQYF. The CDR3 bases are TGTGCCAGCAGCTTGAGGGGACTAGGACGCACAGATACGCAGTATTTT.

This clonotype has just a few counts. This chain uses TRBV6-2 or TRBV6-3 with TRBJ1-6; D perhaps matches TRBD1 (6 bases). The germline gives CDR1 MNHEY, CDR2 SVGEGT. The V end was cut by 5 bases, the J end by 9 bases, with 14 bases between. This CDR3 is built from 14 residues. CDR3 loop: CASSLQGPTSPLHF. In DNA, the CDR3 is TGTGCCAGCAGTCTCCAGGGGCCCACTTCACCCCTCCACTTT.

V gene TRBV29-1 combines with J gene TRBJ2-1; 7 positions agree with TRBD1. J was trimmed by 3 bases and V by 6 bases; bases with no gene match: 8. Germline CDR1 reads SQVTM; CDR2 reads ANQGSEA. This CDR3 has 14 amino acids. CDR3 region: CSVAAGTVYNEQFF. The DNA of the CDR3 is TGCAGCGTAGCGGCCGGGACAGTCTACAATGAGCAGTTCTTC.

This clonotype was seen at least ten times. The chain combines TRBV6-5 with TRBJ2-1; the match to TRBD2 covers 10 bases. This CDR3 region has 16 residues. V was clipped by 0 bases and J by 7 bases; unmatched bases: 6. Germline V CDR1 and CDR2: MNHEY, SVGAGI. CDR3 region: CASSYSLAGGDNEQFF. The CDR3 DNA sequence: TGTGCCAGCAGTTACTCTTTAGCGGGGGGAGATAATGAGCAGTTCTTC.

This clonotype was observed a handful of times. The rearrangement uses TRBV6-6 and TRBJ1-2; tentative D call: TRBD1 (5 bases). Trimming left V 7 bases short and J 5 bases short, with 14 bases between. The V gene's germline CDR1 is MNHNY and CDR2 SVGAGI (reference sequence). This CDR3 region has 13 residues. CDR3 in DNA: TGTGCCAGCACGGAAGGACAATCTTATGGCTACACCTTC. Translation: CASTEGQSYGYTF.

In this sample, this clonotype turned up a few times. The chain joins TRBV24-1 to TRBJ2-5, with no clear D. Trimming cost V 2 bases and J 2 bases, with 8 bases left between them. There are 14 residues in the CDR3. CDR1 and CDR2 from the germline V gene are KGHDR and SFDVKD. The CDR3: CATSDSRAQETQYF. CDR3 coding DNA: TGTGCCACCAGTGATTCCCGGGCTCAAGAGACCCAGTACTTC.

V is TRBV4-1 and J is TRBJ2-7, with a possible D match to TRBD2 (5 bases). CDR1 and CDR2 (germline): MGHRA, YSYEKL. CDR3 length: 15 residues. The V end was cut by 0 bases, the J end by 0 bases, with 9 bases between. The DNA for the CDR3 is TGCGCCAGCAGCCAAGAGAGGGTTGGCTCCTACGAGCAGTACTTC. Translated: CASSQERVGSYEQYF.

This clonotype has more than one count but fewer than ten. CDR3 residues: CAISMGRQNLHF. CDR3 bases: TGTGCCATCAGCATGGGGCGACAAAACCTCCACTTT. The J gene is TRBJ1-6, the V gene TRBV10-3; tentative D call: TRBD1 (5 bases). The CDR3 has 12 residues. Looked up from germline, CDR1 is ENHRY and CDR2 is SYGVKD. The V end was cut by 6 bases, the J end by 15 bases, with 15 bases between.